Described below is a single TCR beta chain sequence and its context. Authors' analysis steps: How many nucleated cells were present was estimated from reference gene primer amplification. Using immunoSEQ multiplex PCR, the repertoire was profiled, and TCRdb retains in-frame clones only, with some absent. Clone size and V and J calls were adopted from that table, with D and trimming inferred from the DNA. The profile shows under 300,000 clones, about four fifths of them singletons. The entry originates in a study of blood T cell repertoires in COVID-19. Looking at the study overall: Some COVID-19 samples were acute and others convalescent; all came from the United States, Italy and Spain.

After removal of 1 base from V and 8 bases from J, the junction contained 8 bases not matched to a gene. CDR3 length: 16 residues. Per germline, CDR1 MGHRA and CDR2 YSYEKL. This clonotype was sampled from a woman older than 75 with acute or convalescent COVID-19. The sequencing input was peripheral blood. The V and J genes are TRBV4-1 and TRBJ1-4; 9 bases are shared with TRBD1. The CDR3 coding sequence is TGCGCCAGCAGCCAAGTAAGGGACAGGGATCGGGAAAAACTGTTTTTT. This translates into CASSQVRDRDREKLFF.